This T cell receptor beta chain originates from a study of T-cell memory formation after mild COVID-19. Across the study: For the most part, TCR clusters were specific to one donor.

MiXCR was run by TCRdb on the 5' RACE reads, yielding one entry per CDR3 protein. The sample yields a few hundred thousand distinct CDR3 sequences, 20% to 25% seen once. The V gene's germline CDR1 is GTSNPN and CDR2 SVGIG (reference sequence). V shed 4 bases, J shed 4 bases, and the junction held 6 bases outside the gene matches. CDR3 length: 15 amino acids. The chain has TRBV30 and TRBJ2-2, with 10 positions matching TRBD1. Sample: PBMCs or a T cell subset sorted from them (not recorded which). The source of this sequence is an adult woman who had mild COVID-19 (a few samples of this study predate the infection). Cell type and time point are not known. The CDR3 bases are TGTGCCTGGAACCGGGACAGGGGATCCACCGGGGAGCTGTTTTTT. Amino acid sequence: CAWNRDRGSTGELFF. Looking up the rest from reference TRBV30 and TRBJ2-2 gives the full variable domain: SQTIHQWPATLVQPVGSPLSLECTVEGTSNPNLYWYRQAAGRGLQLLFYSVGIGQISSEVPQNLSASRPQDRQFILSSKKLLLSDSGFYLCAWNRDRGSTGELFFGEGSRLTVL.